A selection of T cell receptor beta chains follows, all from one sample in a study of cytomegalovirus exposure and HLA in healthy donors. Libraries were prepared by immunoSEQ multiplex PCR; TCRdb keeps only in-frame clonotypes and omits some of them. This table has 90,000 to 120,000 clones, 73% appearing once. The sequencing sample was made of PBMCs. The receptors here all came from a man in his thirties or forties in good health and CMV-seronegative. Both conserved end residues are part of each CDR3. The D gene is left open where the match is weak. The listing skips clone size in some rows; elsewhere it reads once, few, many or a size class.

.,TRBV30,TRBJ2-4,TRBD2,CAWGLAGDRQYF,TGTGCCTGGGGACTAGCGGGAGACAGACAGTACTTC
few,TRBV29-1,TRBJ2-2,TRBD1,CSGLKGAGGTGELFF,TGCAGCGGTCTAAAGGGGGCAGGGGGCACCGGGGAGCTGTTTTTT
.,TRBV18,TRBJ1-4,.,CASSPPSREKLFF,TGTGCCAGCTCACCACCAAGCCGCGAAAAACTGTTTTTT
.,TRBV4-1,TRBJ2-2,TRBD1,CASSQSYRGRDGELFF,TGCGCCAGCAGCCAAAGTTACAGGGGGCGCGACGGGGAGCTGTTTTTT
few,TRBV9,TRBJ2-1,TRBD2,CASSVGLGLAGHEQFF,TGTGCCAGCAGCGTAGGTCTGGGACTAGCGGGACATGAGCAGTTCTTC
.,TRBV7-3,TRBJ1-1,.,CASSLAGRVNTEAFF,TGTGCCAGCAGCTTAGCAGGGAGGGTGAACACTGAAGCTTTCTTT
.,TRBV7-7,TRBJ2-1,TRBD2,CASSRGRAESREQFF,TGTGCCAGCAGCCGCGGGAGGGCCGAGAGCAGGGAGCAGTTCTTC
.,TRBV4-1,TRBJ2-5,.,CASSPGLGQETQYF,TGCGCCAGCAGCCCGGGTCTCGGACAAGAGACCCAGTACTTC
.,TRBV5-1,TRBJ2-1,TRBD2,CASSLAAGGGHEQFF,TGCGCCAGCAGCTTGGCCGCGGGAGGAGGGCATGAGCAGTTCTTC
.,TRBV27,TRBJ2-6,.,CASSSLASGANVLTF,TGTGCCAGCAGTTCCCTAGCCTCTGGGGCCAACGTCCTGACTTTC
.,TRBV5-1,TRBJ2-1,.,CASSLDGGASYNEQFF,TGCGCCAGCAGCTTGGATGGGGGGGCGAGCTACAATGAGCAGTTCTTC
.,TRBV29-1,TRBJ2-5,TRBD1,CSVGTGGETQYF,TGCAGCGTCGGGACAGGAGGAGAGACCCAGTACTTC
few,TRBV5-3,TRBJ1-3,.,CARSLANRQGLPGNTIYF,TGTGCCAGAAGCTTGGCCAACCGTCAGGGGTTACCTGGAAACACCATATATTTT
few,TRBV18,TRBJ1-1,.,CASSPEDIPGGAFF,TGTGCCAGCTCCCCAGAGGACATCCCTGGTGGGGCTTTCTTT
.,TRBV5-1,TRBJ2-2,TRBD2,CASSNPGLAGPGELFF,TGCGCCAGCAGCAACCCGGGACTAGCGGGACCCGGGGAGCTGTTTTTT
.,TRBV27,TRBJ1-2,TRBD1,CASSTTRQGNYGYTF,TGTGCCAGCAGTACGACCCGACAGGGGAATTATGGCTACACCTTC
.,TRBV7-6,TRBJ1-6,TRBD1,CASSLAGQGASPLHF,TGTGCCAGCAGCTTAGCAGGACAGGGGGCCTCGCCCCTCCACTTT
.,TRBV21-1,TRBJ2-7,.,CASSKCATGIKNEQYF,TGTGCCAGCAGCAAATGCGCGACAGGTATCAAGAACGAGCAGTACTTC
.,TRBV11-2,TRBJ1-6,TRBD1,CASSIRDRPNSPLHF,TGTGCCAGCAGCATCCGGGACAGACCTAATTCACCCCTCCACTTT
.,TRBV4-1,TRBJ2-1,.,CASSHVPRWGDEQFF,TGCGCCAGCAGCCATGTCCCCCGGTGGGGGGATGAGCAGTTCTTC
once,TRBV19,TRBJ2-1,.,CASSPTGVLDEQFF,TGTGCCAGTAGCCCGACGGGGGTTCTCGATGAGCAGTTCTTC
.,TRBV6-6,TRBJ1-1,.,CASSYPNRVGAEAFF,TGTGCCAGCAGTTACCCGAACAGGGTAGGGGCTGAAGCTTTCTTT
once,TRBV29-1,TRBJ1-4,.,CSVAPGEPNEKLFF,TGCAGCGTCGCACCAGGGGAGCCTAATGAAAAACTGTTTTTT
.,TRBV7-6,TRBJ2-5,.,CASSFSEETQYF,TGTGCCAGCAGCTTTTCGGAGGAGACCCAGTACTTC
.,TRBV18,TRBJ2-7,.,CASSPPDRPLREQYF,TGTGCCAGCTCACCTCCCGACAGGCCCTTACGCGAGCAGTACTTC
few,TRBV7-2,TRBJ2-7,.,CASSSNTGTTYEQYF,TGTGCCAGCAGTTCTAATACAGGGACGACATACGAGCAGTACTTC
once,TRBV29-1,TRBJ2-3,.,CSVVPGLTLTDTQYF,TGCAGCGTTGTTCCGGGACTCACACTCACAGATACGCAGTATTTT
.,TRBV7-3,TRBJ2-7,.,CASSLGPTSYEQYF,TGTGCCAGCAGCTTAGGGCCGACTAGCTACGAGCAGTACTTC
.,TRBV7-7,TRBJ1-4,.,CASSLGGQGEKLFF,TGTGCCAGCAGCTTGGGAGGGCAGGGGGAAAAACTGTTTTTT
.,TRBV7-3,TRBJ2-7,.,CASSFGSGEQYF,TGTGCCAGCAGTTTCGGGAGTGGCGAGCAGTACTTC
.,TRBV29-1,TRBJ1-2,.,CSVPQGYYGYTF,TGCAGCGTCCCACAGGGATACTATGGCTACACCTTC
.,TRBV5-1,TRBJ2-3,.,CASSLSDSADTQYF,TGCGCCAGCAGCTTGTCTGATAGCGCAGATACGCAGTATTTT
.,TRBV2,TRBJ2-1,TRBD2,CASSVLAGDNEQFF,TGTGCCAGCAGTGTCCTAGCGGGGGACAATGAGCAGTTCTTC
.,TRBV5-1,TRBJ2-7,.,CASSSGFSGLTAFEQYF,TGCGCCAGCAGCTCAGGATTTTCCGGCTTGACGGCTTTCGAGCAGTACTTC
.,TRBV15,TRBJ1-3,.,CATSRDSYSSGNTIYF,TGTGCCACCAGCAGAGATTCTTACAGCTCTGGAAACACCATATATTTT
.,TRBV7-6,TRBJ1-2,TRBD1,CASSERQGVPGGYTF,TGTGCCAGCAGCGAGCGACAGGGAGTCCCCGGTGGCTACACCTTC
.,TRBV10-3,TRBJ2-3,TRBD2,CAARSGGMGADTQYF,TGTGCCGCCCGGTCGGGGGGGATGGGCGCAGATACGCAGTATTTT
.,TRBV4-1,TRBJ1-3,.,CASSQVLSSGNTIYF,TGCGCCAGCAGCCAGGTACTGAGCTCTGGAAACACCATATATTTT
.,TRBV7-2,TRBJ2-7,.,CASSLSHSSYEQYF,TGTGCCAGCAGCTTATCCCATAGCTCCTACGAGCAGTACTTC
once,TRBV18,TRBJ1-2,.,CASSTTREVTNYGYTF,TGTGCCAGCTCAACAACACGGGAGGTGACTAACTATGGCTACACCTTC
.,TRBV11-2,TRBJ2-3,TRBD2,CASSPTSGGPSTDTQYF,TGTGCCAGCAGCCCTACTAGCGGGGGCCCAAGCACAGATACGCAGTATTTT
.,TRBV14,TRBJ2-5,.,CASSQDRSGGGETQYF,TGTGCCAGCAGCCAAGATAGGAGCGGAGGGGGCGAGACCCAGTACTTC
.,TRBV19,TRBJ2-1,TRBD1,CASSRQGALNEQFF,TGTGCCAGTAGTAGGCAGGGGGCTCTAAATGAGCAGTTCTTC
.,TRBV10-3,TRBJ2-5,.,CAISGQGLETQYF,TGTGCCATCAGTGGGCAGGGGTTAGAGACCCAGTACTTC
.,TRBV7-9,TRBJ2-7,.,CASSFGSTPDYEQYF,TGTGCCAGCAGCTTCGGGAGCACCCCCGACTACGAGCAGTACTTC
few,TRBV6-1,TRBJ2-7,.,CASSEGVYEQYF,TGTGCCAGCAGTGAGGGAGTATACGAGCAGTACTTC
.,TRBV7-3,TRBJ1-1,TRBD1,CASSYGQGGTEAFF,TGTGCCAGCAGCTACGGACAGGGCGGGACTGAAGCTTTCTTT
once,TRBV29-1,TRBJ2-1,TRBD2,CSVGLEREAVGEQFF,TGCAGCGTTGGCCTTGAGCGGGAGGCTGTGGGTGAGCAGTTCTTC
.,TRBV30,TRBJ2-7,TRBD1,CAWSSGTGAYEQYF,TGTGCCTGGAGTTCCGGGACAGGGGCCTACGAGCAGTACTTC
.,TRBV28,TRBJ2-7,TRBD1,CASTLRRGQAPPEQYF,TGTGCCAGCACCCTACGACGGGGACAGGCCCCCCCCGAGCAGTACTTC
.,TRBV29-1,TRBJ2-7,.,CSVRRDTYEQYF,TGCAGCGTTCGACGGGACACCTACGAGCAGTACTTC
few,TRBV7-3,TRBJ2-3,.,CASSLVGGHTDTQYF,TGTGCCAGCAGCTTGGTGGGAGGCCACACAGATACGCAGTATTTT
few,TRBV9,TRBJ1-4,.,CASSATGSNEKLFF,TGTGCCAGCAGCGCGACAGGAAGTAATGAAAAACTGTTTTTT
.,TRBV27,TRBJ2-7,.,CASSNLGSYEQYF,TGTGCCAGCAGTAATCTCGGCTCCTACGAGCAGTACTTC
.,TRBV30,TRBJ2-2,.,CAWNYRAPGELFF,TGTGCCTGGAACTACAGGGCCCCCGGGGAGCTGTTTTTT
once,TRBV2,TRBJ2-5,.,CASSEELSSETQYF,TGTGCCAGCAGTGAAGAGCTTTCCTCCGAGACCCAGTACTTC
.,TRBV30,TRBJ1-1,.,CAWSVQAEAFF,TGTGCCTGGAGTGTACAGGCTGAAGCTTTCTTT
once,TRBV11-1,TRBJ2-7,TRBD1,CASSYTGEPYEQYF,TGTGCCAGCAGCTATACAGGGGAGCCCTACGAGCAGTACTTC
.,TRBV5-1,TRBJ2-5,.,CASSLSRAGTQETQYF,TGCGCCAGCAGCTTATCTCGAGCGGGGACACAAGAGACCCAGTACTTC